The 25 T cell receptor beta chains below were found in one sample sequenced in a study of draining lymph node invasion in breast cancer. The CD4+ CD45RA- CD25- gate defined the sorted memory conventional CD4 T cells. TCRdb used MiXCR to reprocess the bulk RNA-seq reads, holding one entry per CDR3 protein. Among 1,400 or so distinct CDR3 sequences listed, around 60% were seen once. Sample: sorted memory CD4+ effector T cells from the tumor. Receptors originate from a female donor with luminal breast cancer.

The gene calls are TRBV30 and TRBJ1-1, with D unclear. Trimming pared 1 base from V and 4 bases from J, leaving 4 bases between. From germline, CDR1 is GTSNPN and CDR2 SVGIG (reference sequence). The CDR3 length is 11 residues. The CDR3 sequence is CAWSEVTEAFF. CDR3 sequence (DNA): TGTGCCTGGAGTGAGGTCACTGAAGCTTTCTTT. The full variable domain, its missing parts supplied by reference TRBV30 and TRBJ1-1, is SQTIHQWPATLVQPVGSPLSLECTVEGTSNPNLYWYRQAAGRGLQLLFYSVGIGQISSEVPQNLSASRPQDRQFILSSKKLLLSDSGFYLCAWSEVTEAFFGQGTRLTVV.

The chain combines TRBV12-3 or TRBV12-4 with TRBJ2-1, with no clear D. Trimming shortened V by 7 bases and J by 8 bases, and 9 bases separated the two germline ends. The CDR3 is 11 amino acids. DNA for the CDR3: TGTGCCAGCATGGTATTATATGAGCAGTTCTTC. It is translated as CASMVLYEQFF.

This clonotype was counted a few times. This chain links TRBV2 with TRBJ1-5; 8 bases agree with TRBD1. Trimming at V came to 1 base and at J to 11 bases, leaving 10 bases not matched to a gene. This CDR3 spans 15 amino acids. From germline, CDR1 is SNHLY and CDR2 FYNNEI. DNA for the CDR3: TGTGCCAGCAGTGAAGTCGAACAGGGGGGTGCGGCCCAGCATTTT. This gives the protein CASSEVEQGGAAQHF.

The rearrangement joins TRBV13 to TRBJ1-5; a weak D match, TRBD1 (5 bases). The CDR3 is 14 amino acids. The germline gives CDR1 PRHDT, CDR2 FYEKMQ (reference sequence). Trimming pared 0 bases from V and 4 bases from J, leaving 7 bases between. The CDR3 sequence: CASSLGAGNQPQHF. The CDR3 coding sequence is TGTGCCAGCAGCTTAGGGGCAGGGAATCAGCCCCAGCATTTT.

The chain's CDR3 is CASSLAPAGGQGVNEQFF. CDR3 DNA sequence: TGTGCCAGCAGCTTAGCGCCGGCGGGGGGACAGGGCGTAAATGAGCAGTTCTTC. The chain carries TRBV7-2 and TRBJ2-1, with D possibly matching TRBD1 (9 bases). This CDR3 is 18 amino acids long. V was clipped by 0 bases and J by 7 bases, with 22 bases between them. Germline-derived CDR1 and CDR2 are SGHTA and FQGNSA.

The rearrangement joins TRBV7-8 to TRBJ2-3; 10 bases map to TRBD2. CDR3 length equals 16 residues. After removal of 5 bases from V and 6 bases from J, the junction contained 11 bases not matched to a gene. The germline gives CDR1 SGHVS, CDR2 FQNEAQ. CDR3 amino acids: CASSPVQRGGLDTQYF. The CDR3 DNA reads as TGTGCCAGCAGCCCGGTCCAGCGGGGGGGATTGGATACGCAGTATTTT.

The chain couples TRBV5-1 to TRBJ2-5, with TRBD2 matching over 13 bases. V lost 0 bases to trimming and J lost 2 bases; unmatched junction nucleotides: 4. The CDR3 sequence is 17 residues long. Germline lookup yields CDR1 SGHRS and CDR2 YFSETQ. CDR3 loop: CASSLGQLAGGQETQYF. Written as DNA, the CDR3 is TGCGCCAGCAGCTTGGGTCAACTAGCGGGGGGGCAAGAGACCCAGTACTTC. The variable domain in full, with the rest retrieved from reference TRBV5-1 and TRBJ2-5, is KAGVTQTPRYLIKTRGQQVTLSCSPISGHRSVSWYQQTPGQGLQFLFEYFSETQRNKGNFPGRFSGRQFSNSRSEMNVSTLELGDSALYLCASSLGQLAGGQETQYFGPGTRLLVL.

The CDR3 nucleotides are TGTGCCAGCAGCCAAGATTCGAACACGATACAATATGGCTACACCTTC. Translated: CASSQDSNTIQYGYTF. The V and J genes are TRBV4-2 and TRBJ1-2; no reliable D call. The germline V gene has CDR1 LGHNA and CDR2 YNFKEQ. The CDR3 has 16 residues. Trimming removed 0 bases from V and 5 bases from J, with 16 bases in between.

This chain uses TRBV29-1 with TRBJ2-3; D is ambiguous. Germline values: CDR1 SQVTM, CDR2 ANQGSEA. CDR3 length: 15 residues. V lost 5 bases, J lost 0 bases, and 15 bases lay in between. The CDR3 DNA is TGCAGCGTTTTACTTGACGGCCTCAGCACAGATACGCAGTATTTT. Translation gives CSVLLDGLSTDTQYF.

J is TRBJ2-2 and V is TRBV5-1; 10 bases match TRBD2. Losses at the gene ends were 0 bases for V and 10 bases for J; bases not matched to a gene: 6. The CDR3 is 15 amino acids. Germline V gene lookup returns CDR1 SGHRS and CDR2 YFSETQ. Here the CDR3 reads CASSLGLAGTLELFF. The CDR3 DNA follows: TGCGCCAGCAGCTTGGGACTAGCGGGTACGCTGGAGCTGTTTTTT.

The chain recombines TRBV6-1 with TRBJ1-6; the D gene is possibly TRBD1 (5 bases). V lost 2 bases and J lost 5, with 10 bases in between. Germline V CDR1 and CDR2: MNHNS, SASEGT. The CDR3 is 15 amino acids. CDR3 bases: TGTGCCAGCAGTGAAAGGGGTGAGAATAATTCACCCCTCCACTTT. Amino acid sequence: CASSERGENNSPLHF.

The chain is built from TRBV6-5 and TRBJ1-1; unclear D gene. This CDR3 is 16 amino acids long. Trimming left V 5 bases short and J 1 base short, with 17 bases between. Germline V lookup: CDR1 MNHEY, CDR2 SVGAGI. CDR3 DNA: TGTGCCAGCAGTCCTTCCCCGCCGGGTAAGAACACTGAAGCTTTCTTT. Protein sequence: CASSPSPPGKNTEAFF.

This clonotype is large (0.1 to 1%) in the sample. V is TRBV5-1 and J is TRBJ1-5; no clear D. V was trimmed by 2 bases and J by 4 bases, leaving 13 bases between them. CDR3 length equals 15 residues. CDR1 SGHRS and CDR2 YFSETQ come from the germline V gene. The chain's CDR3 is CASSLDQTRNQPQHF. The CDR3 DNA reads TGCGCCAGCAGCTTAGATCAGACTCGGAATCAGCCCCAGCATTTT. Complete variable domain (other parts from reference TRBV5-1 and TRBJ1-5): KAGVTQTPRYLIKTRGQQVTLSCSPISGHRSVSWYQQTPGQGLQFLFEYFSETQRNKGNFPGRFSGRQFSNSRSEMNVSTLELGDSALYLCASSLDQTRNQPQHFGDGTRLSIL.

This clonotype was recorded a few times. Here the CDR3 DNA reads TGTGCCAGCAGTCCCGCCCAGGAATACAATGAGCAGTTCTTC. Translation: CASSPAQEYNEQFF. The chain has TRBV12-3 or TRBV12-4 and TRBJ2-1; D ambiguous. This CDR3 is built from 14 residues. Trimming shortened V by 5 bases and J by 4 bases, and 12 bases separated the two germline ends.

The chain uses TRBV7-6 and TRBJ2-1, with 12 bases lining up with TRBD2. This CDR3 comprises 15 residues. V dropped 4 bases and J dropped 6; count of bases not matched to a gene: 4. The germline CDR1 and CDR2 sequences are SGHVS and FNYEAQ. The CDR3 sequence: CASSSLAGGANEQFF. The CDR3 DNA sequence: TGTGCCAGCAGCTCCCTAGCGGGGGGGGCCAATGAGCAGTTCTTC.

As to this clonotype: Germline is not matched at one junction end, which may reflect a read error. This chain's CDR3 is CPSSDWDRGWGNTEAFF. The CDR3 DNA is TGTCCCAGCAGTGATTGGGACAGGGGATGGGGGAACACTGAAGCTTTCTTT. The chain couples TRBV2 to TRBJ1-1, with 10 positions matching TRBD1. CDR3 length: 17 residues. CDR1 and CDR2 from the germline V gene are SNHLY and FYNNEI. Variable domain in full (rest from reference TRBV2 and TRBJ1-1): EPEVTQTPSHQVTQMGQEVILRCVPISNHLYFYWYRQILGQKVEFLVSFYNNEISEKSEIFDDQFSVERPDGSNFTLKIRSTKLEDSAMYFCPSSDWDRGWGNTEAFFGQGTRLTVV.

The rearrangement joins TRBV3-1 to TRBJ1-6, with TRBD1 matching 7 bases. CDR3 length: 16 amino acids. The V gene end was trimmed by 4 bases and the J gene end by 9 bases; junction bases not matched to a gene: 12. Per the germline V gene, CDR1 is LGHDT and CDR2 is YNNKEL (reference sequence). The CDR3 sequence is CASSRSQDRASSPLHF. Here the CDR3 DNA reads TGTGCCAGCAGCCGATCTCAAGACAGGGCAAGTTCACCCCTCCACTTT.

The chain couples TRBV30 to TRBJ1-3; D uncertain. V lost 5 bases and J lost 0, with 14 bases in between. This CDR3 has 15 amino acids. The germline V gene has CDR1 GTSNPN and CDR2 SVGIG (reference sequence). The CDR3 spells CAWGRGIFSGNTIYF. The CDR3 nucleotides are TGTGCCTGGGGAAGAGGGATCTTCTCTGGAAACACCATATATTTT.

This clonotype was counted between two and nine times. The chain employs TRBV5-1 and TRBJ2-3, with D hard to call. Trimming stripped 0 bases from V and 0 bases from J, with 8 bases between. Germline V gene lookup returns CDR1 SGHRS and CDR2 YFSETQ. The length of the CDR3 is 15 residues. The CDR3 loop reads CASSLGLHSTDTQYF. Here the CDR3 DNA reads TGCGCCAGCAGCTTGGGTCTCCATAGCACAGATACGCAGTATTTT.

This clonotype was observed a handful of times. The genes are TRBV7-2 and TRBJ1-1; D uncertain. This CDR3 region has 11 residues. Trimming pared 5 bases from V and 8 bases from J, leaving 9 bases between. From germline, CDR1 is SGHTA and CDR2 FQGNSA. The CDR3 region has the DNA TGTGCCAGCAGCCAGCGAGAAGAAGCTTTCTTT. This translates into CASSQREEAFF.

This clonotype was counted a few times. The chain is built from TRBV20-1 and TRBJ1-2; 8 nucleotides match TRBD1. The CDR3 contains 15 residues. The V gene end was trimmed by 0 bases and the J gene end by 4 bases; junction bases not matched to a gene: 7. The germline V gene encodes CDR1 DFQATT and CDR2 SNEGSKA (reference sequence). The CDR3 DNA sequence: TGCAGTGCTAGAGATAGTAAGGGACAGGCCTATGGCTACACCTTC. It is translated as CSARDSKGQAYGYTF.

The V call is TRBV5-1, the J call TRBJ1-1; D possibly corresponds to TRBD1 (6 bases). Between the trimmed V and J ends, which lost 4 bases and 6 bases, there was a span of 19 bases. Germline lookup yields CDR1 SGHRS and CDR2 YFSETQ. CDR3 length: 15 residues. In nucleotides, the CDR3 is TGCGCCAGCAGCCCAACGGGGGCCCAGTTTGCTGAAGCTTTCTTT. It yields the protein CASSPTGAQFAEAFF.

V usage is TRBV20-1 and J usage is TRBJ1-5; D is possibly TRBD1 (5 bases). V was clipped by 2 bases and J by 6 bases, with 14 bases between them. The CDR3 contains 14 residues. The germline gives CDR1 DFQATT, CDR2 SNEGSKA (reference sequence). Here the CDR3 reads CSARPNRIFQPQHF. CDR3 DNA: TGCAGTGCTAGACCGAACAGGATTTTTCAGCCCCAGCATTTT.

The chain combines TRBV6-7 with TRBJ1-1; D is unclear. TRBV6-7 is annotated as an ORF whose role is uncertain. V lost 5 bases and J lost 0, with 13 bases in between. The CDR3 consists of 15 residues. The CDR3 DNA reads TGTGCCAGCAGTCGGGCCTCAATTATGAACACTGAAGCTTTCTTT. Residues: CASSRASIMNTEAFF.

In DNA form, the CDR3 reads TGCAGCGTTGAGAGGGGGGGTCGAGGGACTGGCTACACCTTC. Translating gives CSVERGGRGTGYTF. The chain carries TRBV29-1 and TRBJ1-2; a weak D match, TRBD1 (6 bases). Germline CDR1 and CDR2: SQVTM and ANQGSEA. The CDR3 is made up of 14 amino acids. The V end lost 3 bases, the J end lost 7 bases, and 18 bases lay between the germline ends.